This T cell receptor (beta chain) was captured in a study of B cell selection in AIRE deficiency. Regulatory T cells were sorted as CD4+CD25hiCD127low/negative cells. The germline V gene encodes CDR1 LNHDA and CDR2 SQIVND (reference sequence). The CDR3 extends over 15 amino acids. Trimming removed 3 bases from V and 5 bases from J, with 11 bases in between. The protocol was immunoSEQ multiplex PCR, while the TCRdb copy is restricted to in-frame clones and leaves out a portion. The table shows about 18,000 clones, with about 93% occurring only once. Material: CD4+CD25+ Tregs sorted from PBMCs. The sequence derives from a human donor in good health. The chain carries TRBV19 and TRBJ1-6; no firm D call. The CDR3 DNA sequence: TGTGCCAGTAGTATCGACCCCCTAAATAATTCACCCCTCCACTTT. Amino acids: CASSIDPLNNSPLHF.